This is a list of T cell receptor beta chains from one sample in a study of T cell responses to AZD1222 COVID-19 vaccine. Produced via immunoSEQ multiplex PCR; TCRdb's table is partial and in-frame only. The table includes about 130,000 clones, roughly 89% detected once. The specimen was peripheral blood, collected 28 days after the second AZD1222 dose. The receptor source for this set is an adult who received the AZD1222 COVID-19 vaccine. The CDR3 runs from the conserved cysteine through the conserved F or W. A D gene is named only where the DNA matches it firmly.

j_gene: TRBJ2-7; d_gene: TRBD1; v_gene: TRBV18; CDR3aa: CASSSGTGEYEQYF; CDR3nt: TGTGCCAGCTCGTCCGGGACAGGGGAATACGAGCAGTACTTC
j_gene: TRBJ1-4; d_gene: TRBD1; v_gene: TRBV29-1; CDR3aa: CSVLRDRGSELFF; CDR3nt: TGCAGCGTCTTAAGGGACAGGGGTTCGGAACTGTTTTTT
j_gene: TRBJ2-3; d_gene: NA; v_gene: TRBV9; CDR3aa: CASSVVGRDTDTQYF; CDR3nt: TGTGCCAGCAGCGTAGTAGGCAGGGACACAGATACGCAGTATTTT
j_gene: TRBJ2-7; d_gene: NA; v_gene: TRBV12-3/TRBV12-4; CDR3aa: CASSISGIEQYF; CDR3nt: TGTGCCAGCAGTATATCAGGGATCGAGCAGTACTTC
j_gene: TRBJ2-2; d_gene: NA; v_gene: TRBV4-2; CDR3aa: CASSQPGTVTGELFF; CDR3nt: TGTGCCAGCAGCCAACCCGGGACGGTAACCGGGGAGCTGTTTTTT
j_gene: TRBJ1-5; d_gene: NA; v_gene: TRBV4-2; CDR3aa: CASSQVQGLGQPQHF; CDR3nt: TGTGCCAGCAGCCAAGTACAGGGCCTCGGGCAGCCCCAGCATTTT
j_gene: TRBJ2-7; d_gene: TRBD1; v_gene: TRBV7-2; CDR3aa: CASSPLRDRSYEQYF; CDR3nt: TGTGCCAGCAGCCCCCTCAGGGACAGGTCCTACGAGCAGTACTTC
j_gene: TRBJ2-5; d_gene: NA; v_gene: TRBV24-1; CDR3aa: CATSAPGPQETQYF; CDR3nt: TGTGCCACCAGTGCCCCGGGCCCTCAAGAGACCCAGTACTTC
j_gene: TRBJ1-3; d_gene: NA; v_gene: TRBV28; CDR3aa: CASLTGGLGNTIYF; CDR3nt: TGTGCCAGCCTAACGGGCGGGCTTGGAAACACCATATATTTT
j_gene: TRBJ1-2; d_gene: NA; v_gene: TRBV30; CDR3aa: CAWSVGQYGYTF; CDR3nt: TGTGCCTGGAGTGTTGGACAGTATGGCTACACCTTC
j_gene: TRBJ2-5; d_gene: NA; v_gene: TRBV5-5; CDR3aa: CASSLGSGGIQETQYF; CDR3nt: TGTGCCAGCAGCTTGGGGTCTGGGGGGATCCAAGAGACCCAGTACTTC
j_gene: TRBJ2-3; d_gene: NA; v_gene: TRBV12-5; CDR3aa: CASGLGTRTSTDTQYF; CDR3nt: TGTGCTAGTGGTTTGGGCACTAGAACTAGCACAGATACGCAGTATTTT
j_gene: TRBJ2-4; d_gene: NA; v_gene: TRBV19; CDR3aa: CATKQGLGIQYF; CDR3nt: TGTGCCACCAAACAGGGACTCGGCATTCAGTACTTC
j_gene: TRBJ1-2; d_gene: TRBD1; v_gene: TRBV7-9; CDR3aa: CASSWGQNSNYGYTF; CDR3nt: TGTGCCAGCAGCTGGGGACAGAATTCTAACTATGGCTACACCTTC
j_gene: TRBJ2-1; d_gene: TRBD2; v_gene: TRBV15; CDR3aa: CATSRPGGRAKDNEQFF; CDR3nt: TGTGCCACCAGCAGGCCCGGGGGGAGGGCTAAAGACAATGAGCAGTTCTTC
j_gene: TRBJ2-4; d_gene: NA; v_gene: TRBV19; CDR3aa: CASSIGRVRSSSLYSNIQYF; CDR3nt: TGTGCCAGTAGTATAGGTCGCGTGAGGTCTTCCTCCCTTTATTCAAACATTCAGTACTTC
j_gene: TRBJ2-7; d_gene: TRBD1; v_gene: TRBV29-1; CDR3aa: CSVGGQSYEQYF; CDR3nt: TGCAGCGTTGGGGGACAGAGCTACGAGCAGTACTTC
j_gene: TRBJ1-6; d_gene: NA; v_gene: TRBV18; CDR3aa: CASSPERINSPLHF; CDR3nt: TGTGCCAGCTCACCTGAACGGATTAATTCACCCCTCCACTTT
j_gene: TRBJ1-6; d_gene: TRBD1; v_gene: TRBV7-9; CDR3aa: CASSSALSDRGSPLHF; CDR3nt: TGTGCCAGCAGCTCAGCCCTCTCGGACAGGGGTTCACCCCTCCACTTT
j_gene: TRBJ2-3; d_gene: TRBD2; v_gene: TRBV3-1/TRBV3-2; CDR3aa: CASSQDPAGGTDTQYF; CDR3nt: TGTGCCAGCAGCCAAGATCCGGCGGGGGGGACAGATACGCAGTATTTT
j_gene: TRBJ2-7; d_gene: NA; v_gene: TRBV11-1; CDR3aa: CASSIRGGRNEQYF; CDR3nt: TGTGCCAGCAGCATCAGAGGAGGGCGAAACGAGCAGTACTTC
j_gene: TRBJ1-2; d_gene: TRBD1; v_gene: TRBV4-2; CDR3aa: CASSQVLQGGYGYTF; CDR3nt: TGTGCCAGCAGCCAAGTTCTCCAGGGGGGATATGGCTACACCTTC
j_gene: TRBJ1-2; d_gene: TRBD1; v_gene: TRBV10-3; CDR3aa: CAISPAGGFRGYTF; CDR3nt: TGTGCCATCAGCCCAGCAGGGGGGTTTCGGGGCTACACCTTC
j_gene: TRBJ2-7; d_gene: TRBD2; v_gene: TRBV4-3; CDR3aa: CASSREGDYEQYF; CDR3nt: TGCGCCAGCAGTCGGGAGGGCGACTACGAGCAGTACTTC
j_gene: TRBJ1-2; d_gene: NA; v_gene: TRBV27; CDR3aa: CASSLRRGDGYTF; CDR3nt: TGTGCCAGCAGTTTACGGCGGGGGGATGGCTACACCTTC
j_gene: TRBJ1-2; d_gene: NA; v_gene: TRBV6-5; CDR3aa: CASSYKADYGYTF; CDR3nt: TGTGCCAGCAGTTACAAGGCAGACTATGGCTACACCTTC
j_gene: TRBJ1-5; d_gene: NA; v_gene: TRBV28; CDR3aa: CASSGGLGRGQPQHF; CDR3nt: TGTGCCAGCAGTGGAGGACTCGGGCGGGGTCAGCCCCAGCATTTT
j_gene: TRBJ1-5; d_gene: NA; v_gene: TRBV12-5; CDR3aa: CASGLGELGGQPQHF; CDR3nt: TGTGCTAGTGGTTTGGGGGAATTGGGCGGTCAGCCCCAGCATTTT
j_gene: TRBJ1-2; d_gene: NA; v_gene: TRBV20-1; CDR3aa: CSASPLRANYGYTF; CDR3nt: TGCAGTGCTAGTCCACTGAGAGCTAACTATGGCTACACCTTC
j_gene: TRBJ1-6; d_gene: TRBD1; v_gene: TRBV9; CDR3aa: CASSVTGQGNSPLHF; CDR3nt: TGTGCCAGCAGCGTAACAGGACAGGGTAATTCACCCCTCCACTTT